This TCR beta chain comes out of a study of blood T cell repertoires in COVID-19. Study in general: The United States, Italy and Spain were the sources of the acute and convalescent COVID-19 samples.

In the study's own analysis: Amplification of reference gene primers provided the estimated nucleated cell counts. Clones were read by immunoSEQ multiplex PCR, and TCRdb kept only the in-frame ones, dropping some. From that table come the V and J calls and clone size; the DNA was used to work out D and trimming. Altogether more than 150,000 clones are present, around 83% being singletons, with the ten largest covering 0.99%. This CDR3 is 14 amino acids long. V lost 6 bases to trimming and J lost 6 bases; unmatched junction nucleotides: 10. Germline CDR1 is MNHEY and CDR2 is SVGAGI. V and J are TRBV6-5 and TRBJ1-2; TRBD1 agrees at 7 bases. The source of this sequence is a man between 18 and 29 years old with acute or convalescent COVID-19. What was sequenced was peripheral blood. CDR3 coding DNA: TGTGCCAGCAGCCTGACAGGGTTCGTGGATGGCTACACCTTC. Amino acid sequence: CASSLTGFVDGYTF.